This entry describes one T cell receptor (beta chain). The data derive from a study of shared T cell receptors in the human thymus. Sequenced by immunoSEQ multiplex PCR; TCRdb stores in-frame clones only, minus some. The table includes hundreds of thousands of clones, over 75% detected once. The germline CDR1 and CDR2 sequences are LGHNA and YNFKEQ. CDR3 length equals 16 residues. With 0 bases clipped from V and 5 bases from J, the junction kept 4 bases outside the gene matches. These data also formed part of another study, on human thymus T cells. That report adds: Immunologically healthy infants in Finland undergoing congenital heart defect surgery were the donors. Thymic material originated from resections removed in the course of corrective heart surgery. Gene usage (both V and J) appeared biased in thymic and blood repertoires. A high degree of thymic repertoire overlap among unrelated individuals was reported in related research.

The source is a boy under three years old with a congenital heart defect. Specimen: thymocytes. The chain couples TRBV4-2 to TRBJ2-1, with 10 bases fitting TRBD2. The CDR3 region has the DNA TGTGCCAGCAGCCAAGATACTAGCGGGGCTGACAATGAGCAGTTCTTC. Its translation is CASSQDTSGADNEQFF.